The 19 T cell receptor beta chains reported below all come from one sample, sequenced in a study of cytomegalovirus exposure and HLA in healthy donors. Vbeta (60) and Jbeta (13) primers were used in the PCR. The data were produced by immunoSEQ multiplex PCR, yet TCRdb's version contains in-frame clones alone and is incomplete. Of roughly 99,000 clones listed, 82% are singletons. The sequenced sample consisted of PBMCs. All receptors come from a man aged 25-45 years in good health and CMV-seropositive.

In this sample, this clone turned up a few times. The chain is built from TRBV7-9 and TRBJ2-1; TRBD1 matches 10 bases. CDR1 and CDR2 (germline): SEHNR, FQNEAQ (reference sequence). The CDR3 runs to 16 residues. After removal of 5 bases from V and 6 bases from J, the junction contained 10 bases not matched to a gene. The CDR3 region is CASSPGQGMTGNEQFF. In nucleotides, the CDR3 is TGTGCCAGCAGCCCGGGACAGGGGATGACGGGCAATGAGCAGTTCTTC.

V and J are TRBV20-1 and TRBJ2-5, with a possible D match to TRBD1 (6 bases). Germline CDR1 is DFQATT and CDR2 is SNEGSKA (reference sequence). V lost 7 bases and J lost 1, with 7 bases in between. This CDR3 region has 11 residues. The CDR3 coding sequence is TGCAGTGGACAGGTCCAAGAGACCCAGTACTTC. Amino acid sequence: CSGQVQETQYF.

CDR3: CASSLGGLTWETQYF. DNA of the CDR3: TGTGCCAGCAGCTTAGGGGGACTCACGTGGGAGACCCAGTACTTC. This chain joins TRBV7-2 and TRBJ2-5; tentatively, D is TRBD2 (6 bases). The CDR3 is 15 amino acids. Between the trimmed V and J ends, which lost 1 base and 5 bases, there was a span of 14 bases. Germline V CDR1 and CDR2: SGHTA, FQGNSA.

The V and J genes are TRBV2 and TRBJ2-5; TRBD2 matches 10 bases. V dropped 5 bases and J dropped 7; count of bases not matched to a gene: 10. CDR3 length equals 15 residues. Germline V gives CDR1 SNHLY, CDR2 FYNNEI. This CDR3 is CASSYLSGGAGTQYF. The DNA of the CDR3 is TGTGCCAGCAGTTATCTCAGCGGGGGGGCAGGGACCCAGTACTTC.

This clone was seen only a few times. The CDR3 coding sequence is TGTGCCAGCAGCTCCCACGGCAGGACAGGCGACCCTAACAATGAGCAGTTCTTC. This encodes CASSSHGRTGDPNNEQFF. J is TRBJ2-1 and V is TRBV7-9; 7 bases agree with TRBD1. Germline loops: CDR1 SEHNR, CDR2 FQNEAQ (reference sequence). The V segment lost 4 bases and the J segment 5 bases; nucleotides outside the gene matches: 17. This CDR3 is built from 18 residues.

The V call is TRBV11-3, the J call TRBJ2-2; 8 nucleotides align to TRBD2. This CDR3 is 15 amino acids long. With 5 bases clipped from V and 5 bases from J, the junction kept 7 bases outside the gene matches. From germline, CDR1 is SGHNT and CDR2 YENEEA. CDR3 sequence: CASSPRGGWTGELFF. The CDR3 DNA reads as TGTGCCAGCAGCCCACGGGGGGGCTGGACCGGGGAGCTGTTTTTT.

V and J are TRBV6-4 and TRBJ1-2; D gene unclear. V was clipped by 3 bases and J by 3 bases, with 8 bases between them. The CDR3 covers 13 residues. Per germline, CDR1 MRHNA and CDR2 SNTAGT. The CDR3 DNA reads as TGTGCCAGCAGTGAGGCGGGTGACTATGGCTACACCTTC. Translated, it gives CASSEAGDYGYTF.

CDR3 DNA: TGTGCCACCAGCTCCGGACAGGGGCCCCACTATGGCTACACCTTC. This encodes CATSSGQGPHYGYTF. V and J are TRBV15 and TRBJ1-2, with 9 bases that match TRBD1. V shed 5 bases and J 3 bases; nucleotides not matched to a gene: 7. CDR1 LNHNV and CDR2 YYDKDF come from the germline V gene (reference sequence). The CDR3 is 15 amino acids.

This chain connects TRBV6-6 to TRBJ1-2, with 7 positions matching TRBD1. With V trimmed by 6 bases and J by 0 bases, 4 bases remained unmatched. CDR3 length equals 14 residues. Germline CDR1 MNHNY, CDR2 SVGAGI (reference sequence). The CDR3: CASRSRGTNYGYTF. DNA for the CDR3: TGTGCCAGCAGGAGCAGGGGGACTAACTATGGCTACACCTTC.

This clone was counted only a few times. The chain is built from TRBV4-1 and TRBJ1-2; 8 bases match TRBD1. The CDR3 is made up of 16 amino acids. Germline-derived CDR1 and CDR2 are MGHRA and YSYEKL. V dropped 0 bases and J dropped 7; count of bases not matched to a gene: 10. CDR3 region: CASSQDRTTGVGGYTF. The CDR3 DNA is TGCGCCAGCAGCCAAGATCGGACGACAGGGGTGGGTGGCTACACCTTC.

Of note for this clone: A read error may account for a junction end that differs from germline. This rearrangement joins TRBV14 to TRBJ2-2; 7 bases fit TRBD1. Germline CDR1 SGHDN, CDR2 FVKESK. The CDR3 is made up of 13 amino acids. This CDR3 reads CASNQQGTGELFF. In DNA, the CDR3 is TGTGCCAGCAACCAACAGGGGACCGGGGAGCTGTTTTTT.

This chain connects TRBV14 to TRBJ1-2; D unclear. V was clipped by 4 bases and J by 4 bases, with 10 bases between them. In germline, CDR1 is SGHDN, CDR2 FVKESK. The CDR3 spans 13 residues. In DNA form, the CDR3 reads TGTGCCAGCAGCCCCACCTCAGTCTATGGCTACACCTTC. This codes for CASSPTSVYGYTF.

This sequence joins TRBV6-6 and TRBJ1-1, with 7 bases identical to TRBD1. Losses at the gene ends were 6 bases for V and 0 bases for J; bases not matched to a gene: 4. CDR3 length equals 14 residues. The germline V gene has CDR1 MNHNY and CDR2 SVGAGI (reference sequence). The CDR3 here is CASRSGTVNTEAFF. The CDR3 DNA reads TGTGCCAGCAGGTCCGGGACAGTGAACACTGAAGCTTTCTTT.

This chain uses TRBV5-1 with TRBJ1-2; TRBD1 matches 10 bases. The junction had 8 bases not matched to a gene; V was cut back by 1 base and J by 2 bases. The germline V gene has CDR1 SGHRS and CDR2 YFSETQ. The CDR3 length is 17 residues. CDR3 amino acids: CASSLSGGTGVNYGYTF. CDR3 DNA sequence: TGCGCCAGCAGCTTGTCGGGGGGGACAGGGGTCAACTATGGCTACACCTTC. The whole variable domain, filled in from reference TRBV5-1 and TRBJ1-2, reads KAGVTQTPRYLIKTRGQQVTLSCSPISGHRSVSWYQQTPGQGLQFLFEYFSETQRNKGNFPGRFSGRQFSNSRSEMNVSTLELGDSALYLCASSLSGGTGVNYGYTFGSGTRLTVV.

In this sample, this clone turned up a few times. The rearrangement uses TRBV30 and TRBJ1-3; D possibly corresponds to TRBD1 (5 bases). Germline V gene data show CDR1 as GTSNPN and CDR2 as SVGIG (reference sequence). The CDR3 sequence is 17 residues long. Deletions cut 2 bases from V and 0 bases from J, with 17 bases between. The CDR3 loop reads CAWSRLGGRSSGNTIYF. In DNA form, the CDR3 reads TGTGCCTGGAGTAGGTTGGGGGGACGGAGCTCTGGAAACACCATATATTTT.

This clone was recorded once. This CDR3 reads CSANTQGRSYEQYF. CDR3 sequence (DNA): TGCAGCGCTAATACACAGGGTAGGTCGTACGAGCAGTACTTC. V usage is TRBV29-1 and J usage is TRBJ2-7, with D possibly TRBD1 on 6 matching bases. Trimming removed 7 bases from V and 4 bases from J, with 20 bases in between. The germline CDR1 and CDR2 sequences are SQVTM and ANQGSEA. The CDR3 loop spans 14 amino acids.

This rearrangement joins TRBV5-1 to TRBJ1-1; D gene unclear. V was cut by 2 bases and J by 2 bases, with 7 bases left in between. The CDR3 is 13 residues long. The germline V gene has CDR1 SGHRS and CDR2 YFSETQ. The CDR3 DNA reads as TGCGCCAGCAGCTTAGAGCTCAACACTGAAGCTTTCTTT. Amino acids: CASSLELNTEAFF.

The rearrangement links TRBV5-8 to TRBJ2-5; D remains ambiguous. The CDR3 sequence is 14 residues long. Germline V gives CDR1 SGHTS, CDR2 YDEGEE. The ends were cut back, 0 bases at V and 2 bases at J, with 8 bases in the middle. CDR3 sequence: CASSLVAAQETQYF. CDR3 DNA sequence: TGTGCCAGCAGCTTGGTTGCGGCACAAGAGACCCAGTACTTC.

Notes on this clone: At one of its ends the junction is not consistent with the germline gene, which may arise from a read error. CDR3 amino acids: CSSTTGSPAEQYF. In DNA form, the CDR3 reads TGTTCCAGCACCACAGGGTCTCCTGCCGAGCAGTACTTC. V and J are TRBV7-9 and TRBJ2-7; tentative D call: TRBD1 (6 bases). This CDR3 is 13 amino acids long. Germline lookup yields CDR1 SEHNR and CDR2 FQNEAQ (reference sequence).